This entry lists 11 T cell receptor beta chains sequenced from one sample in a study of identifying expanded T cells in peripheral blood. TCRdb keeps only in-frame clones here, not all; method: immunoSEQ multiplex PCR. The sample consists of about 81,000 clones, around 84% of them appearing once. The sample comprised blood. All receptors derive from a person aged 18 to 75 in good health.

J is TRBJ2-7 and V is TRBV6-1, with D unresolved. V lost 1 base to trimming and J lost 5 bases, with 3 bases between them. In germline, CDR1 is MNHNS, CDR2 SASEGT. This CDR3 has 11 residues. The CDR3 nucleotides are TGTGCCAGCAGTGAAGTGGACGAGCAGTACTTC. Its protein is CASSEVDEQYF.

The rearrangement uses TRBV7-2 and TRBJ2-5; the match to TRBD2 covers 9 bases. V shed 6 bases, J shed 2 bases, and the junction held 7 bases outside the gene matches. Germline V lookup: CDR1 SGHTA, CDR2 FQGNSA. This CDR3 region has 15 residues. The CDR3 region has the DNA TGTGCCAGCAGGAGGCGGGAGGGATCACAAGAGACCCAGTACTTC. Its translation: CASRRREGSQETQYF.

V usage is TRBV6-5 and J usage is TRBJ2-7, with TRBD1 matching over 8 bases. CDR3 length: 15 residues. Germline V gives CDR1 MNHEY, CDR2 SVGAGI. The trim removed 0 bases at V and 7 bases at J, leaving 8 bases unmatched. The CDR3 loop is CASSYSGQGVSEQYF. Here the CDR3 DNA reads TGTGCCAGCAGTTACTCAGGACAGGGCGTGAGTGAGCAGTACTTC.

V usage is TRBV19 and J usage is TRBJ2-1; maybe TRBD1 (7 bases). CDR3 length equals 14 residues. Trimming took 3 bases from V and 2 from J, leaving 8 bases between them. Germline V gives CDR1 LNHDA, CDR2 SQIVND (reference sequence). The CDR3 spells CASSIRGAYNEQFF. The CDR3 bases are TGTGCCAGTAGTATCAGGGGGGCCTACAATGAGCAGTTCTTC.

This rearrangement joins TRBV28 to TRBJ2-1, with 11 bases that match TRBD2. With 2 bases clipped from V and 7 bases from J, the junction kept 4 bases outside the gene matches. The germline V gene has CDR1 MDHEN and CDR2 SYDVKM. The CDR3 runs to 15 residues. The CDR3 DNA follows: TGTGCCAGCAGTTTAGGGACTAGCGGCTTAAATGAGCAGTTCTTC. Protein product: CASSLGTSGLNEQFF.

This chain joins TRBV11-3 and TRBJ2-1; perhaps D is TRBD1 or TRBD2 (5 bases each). The germline V gene encodes CDR1 SGHNT and CDR2 YENEEA. This CDR3 has 15 amino acids. Between the trimmed V and J ends, which lost 1 base and 1 base, there was a span of 8 bases. CDR3 DNA sequence: TGTGCCAGCAGCTTAGGGGGGTGGTCCTACAATGAGCAGTTCTTC. Protein: CASSLGGWSYNEQFF.

The chain employs TRBV7-9 and TRBJ2-3; a weak D match, TRBD1 (5 bases). Germline V gives CDR1 SEHNR, CDR2 FQNEAQ (reference sequence). V was clipped by 4 bases and J by 3 bases, with 11 bases between them. This CDR3 spans 14 amino acids. Here the CDR3 reads CASSWTLSTDTQYF. As DNA, the CDR3 is TGTGCCAGCAGCTGGACACTTAGTACAGATACGCAGTATTTT.

This clone was recorded once. The chain uses TRBV7-8 and TRBJ1-2; the D gene is possibly TRBD1 (6 bases). CDR1 SGHVS and CDR2 FQNEAQ come from the germline V gene. The CDR3 length is 14 residues. V lost 5 bases to trimming and J lost 8 bases, with 18 bases between them. CDR3 DNA sequence: TGTGCCAGCAGCCTAACAGGGAAGGAATGGGGCTACACCTTC. Protein product: CASSLTGKEWGYTF.

The chain is built from TRBV25-1 and TRBJ2-7; TRBD1 might be the D (6 bases). Germline V CDR1 and CDR2: MGHDK, SYGVNS. V lost 1 base and J lost 5, with 9 bases in between. The CDR3 runs 13 residues. CDR3 in DNA: TGTGCCAGCAGTGAATCCCACAGGGACGAGCAGTACTTC. Translated: CASSESHRDEQYF.

The V and J genes are TRBV30 and TRBJ1-2, with 9 bases lining up with TRBD1. CDR1 is GTSNPN and CDR2 is SVGIG in the germline V gene (reference sequence). With V trimmed by 4 bases and J by 0 bases, 6 bases remained unmatched. There are 15 residues in the CDR3. This CDR3 is CAWITQGATNYGYTF. CDR3 in DNA: TGTGCCTGGATAACACAGGGGGCCACTAACTATGGCTACACCTTC. Together with reference TRBV30 and TRBJ1-2, the CDR3 gives the full variable domain: SQTIHQWPATLVQPVGSPLSLECTVEGTSNPNLYWYRQAAGRGLQLLFYSVGIGQISSEVPQNLSASRPQDRQFILSSKKLLLSDSGFYLCAWITQGATNYGYTFGSGTRLTVV.

The chain combines TRBV5-6 with TRBJ1-1; the D is unclear. The length of the CDR3 is 15 residues. The germline V gene encodes CDR1 SGHDT and CDR2 YYEEEE. Trimming cost V 4 bases and J 3 bases, with 16 bases left between them. The CDR3 protein is CASSQAVMFDTEAFF. The DNA for the CDR3 is TGTGCCAGCAGCCAGGCCGTAATGTTCGACACTGAAGCTTTCTTT.